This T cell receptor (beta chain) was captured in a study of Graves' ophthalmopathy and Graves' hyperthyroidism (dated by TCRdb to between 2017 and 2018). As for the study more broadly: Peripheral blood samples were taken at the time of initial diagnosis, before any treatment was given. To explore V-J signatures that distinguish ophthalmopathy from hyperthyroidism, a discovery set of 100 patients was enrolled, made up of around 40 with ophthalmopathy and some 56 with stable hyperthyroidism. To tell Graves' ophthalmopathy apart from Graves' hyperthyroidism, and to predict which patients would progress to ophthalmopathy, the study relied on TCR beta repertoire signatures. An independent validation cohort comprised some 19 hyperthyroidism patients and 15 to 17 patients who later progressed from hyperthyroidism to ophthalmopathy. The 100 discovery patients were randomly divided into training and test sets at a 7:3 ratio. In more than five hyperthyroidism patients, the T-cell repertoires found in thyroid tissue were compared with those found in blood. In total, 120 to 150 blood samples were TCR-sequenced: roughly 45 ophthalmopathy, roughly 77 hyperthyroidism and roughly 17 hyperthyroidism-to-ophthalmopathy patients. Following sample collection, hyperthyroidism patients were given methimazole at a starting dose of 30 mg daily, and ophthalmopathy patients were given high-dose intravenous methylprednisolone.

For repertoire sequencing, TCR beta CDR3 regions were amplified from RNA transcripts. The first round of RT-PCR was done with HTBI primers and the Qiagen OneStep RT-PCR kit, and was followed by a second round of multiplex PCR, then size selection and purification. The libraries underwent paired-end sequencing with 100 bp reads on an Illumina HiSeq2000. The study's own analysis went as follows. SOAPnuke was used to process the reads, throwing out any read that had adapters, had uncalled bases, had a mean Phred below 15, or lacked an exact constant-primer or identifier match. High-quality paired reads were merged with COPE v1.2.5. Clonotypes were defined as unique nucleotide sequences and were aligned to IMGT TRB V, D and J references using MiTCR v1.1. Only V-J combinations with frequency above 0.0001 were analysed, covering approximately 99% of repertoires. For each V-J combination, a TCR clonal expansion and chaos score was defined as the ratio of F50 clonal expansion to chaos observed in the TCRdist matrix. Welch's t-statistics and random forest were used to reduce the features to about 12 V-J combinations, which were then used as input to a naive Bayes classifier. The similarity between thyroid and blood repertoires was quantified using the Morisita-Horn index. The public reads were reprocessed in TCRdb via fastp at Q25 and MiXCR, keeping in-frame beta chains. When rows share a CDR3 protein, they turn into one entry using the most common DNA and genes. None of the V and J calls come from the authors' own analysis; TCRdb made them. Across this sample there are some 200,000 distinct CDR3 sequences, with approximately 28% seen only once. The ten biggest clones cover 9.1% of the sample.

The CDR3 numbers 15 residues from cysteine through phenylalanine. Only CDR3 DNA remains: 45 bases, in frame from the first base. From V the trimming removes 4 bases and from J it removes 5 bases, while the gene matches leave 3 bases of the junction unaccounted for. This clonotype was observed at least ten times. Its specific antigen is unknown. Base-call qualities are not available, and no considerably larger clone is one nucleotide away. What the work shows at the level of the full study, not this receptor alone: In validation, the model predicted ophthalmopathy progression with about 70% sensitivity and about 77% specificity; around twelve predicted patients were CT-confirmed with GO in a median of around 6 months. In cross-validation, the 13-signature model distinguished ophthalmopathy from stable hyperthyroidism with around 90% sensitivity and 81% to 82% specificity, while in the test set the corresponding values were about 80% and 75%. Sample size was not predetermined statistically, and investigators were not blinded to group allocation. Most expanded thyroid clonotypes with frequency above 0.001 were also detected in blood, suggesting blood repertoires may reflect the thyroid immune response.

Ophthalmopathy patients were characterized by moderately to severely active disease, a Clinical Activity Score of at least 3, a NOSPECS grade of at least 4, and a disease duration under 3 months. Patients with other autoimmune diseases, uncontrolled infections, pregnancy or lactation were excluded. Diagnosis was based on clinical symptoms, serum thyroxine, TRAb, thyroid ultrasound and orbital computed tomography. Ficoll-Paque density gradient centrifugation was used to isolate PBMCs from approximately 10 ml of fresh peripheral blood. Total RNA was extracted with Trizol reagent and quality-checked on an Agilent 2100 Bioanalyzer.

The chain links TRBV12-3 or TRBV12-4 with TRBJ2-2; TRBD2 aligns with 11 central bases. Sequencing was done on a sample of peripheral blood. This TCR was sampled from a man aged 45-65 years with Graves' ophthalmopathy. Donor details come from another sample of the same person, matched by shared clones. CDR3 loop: CASSYASGRTGELFF. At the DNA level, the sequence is TGTGCCAGCAGTTACGCTAGCGGGAGGACCGGGGAGCTGTTTTTT.